The 21 T cell receptor beta chains presented below share a single source sample, sequenced in a study of CD8+CD57+ T cells in acquired aplastic anemia (dated by TCRdb to 2017 to 2018). Sequencing was carried out with an Illumina HiSeq 2000. Genomic DNA was used as template for profiling of TCR beta VDJ combinations and CDR3 sequences. TCRdb handled the public reads itself, with Q25 trimming in fastp and clone calling in MiXCR, and kept productive beta chains. Here each entry gathers all rows of one CDR3 protein and keeps the most common genes and DNA. The sample includes approximately 99,000 distinct CDR3 sequences, with 51% observed a single time. 30% to 35% of the sample lies in the top ten. The source material was sorted CD4+, CD8+, or CD8+CD57+ T cells (not recorded which) from PBMCs. These receptors were taken from a human donor in good health, serving as a control.

Concerning this clonotype itself: A much larger clone sits a single nucleotide away, making a read error possible. The chain employs TRBV4-3 and TRBJ2-1, with a possible D match to TRBD1 (6 bases). CDR3 length: 14 amino acids. Germline V CDR1 and CDR2: LGHNA, YSLEER. CDR3 sequence: CASSQEGALHEQLF. The CDR3 coding sequence is TGCGCCAGCAGCCAAGAGGGGGCCCTCCATGAGCAGCTCTTC.

Many counts were recorded for this clonotype. V gene TRBV10-3 combines with J gene TRBJ2-6, with D perhaps TRBD1 or TRBD2 (6 bases each). With 0 bases removed from V and 2 bases from J, the gap between germline ends came to 8 bases. CDR3 size: 16 residues. Germline V lookup: CDR1 ENHRY, CDR2 SYGVKD. The CDR3 DNA reads TGTGCCATCAGTGAGTCGAGGGGGGCTGGGGCCAACGTCCTGACTTTC. Amino acid sequence: CAISESRGAGANVLTF.

Remarks on this clonotype: Given a much more abundant clone one base away, this may be a read error. The rearrangement uses TRBV5-1 and TRBJ2-3; TRBD2 agrees at 14 bases. After removal of 2 bases from V and 2 bases from J, the junction contained 4 bases not matched to a gene. The CDR3 runs to 17 residues. The germline gives CDR1 SGHRS, CDR2 YFSETQ. The CDR3 reads CASSFPTSGGATDTQYF. The DNA for the CDR3 is TGCGCCAGCAGCTTTCCGACTAGCGGGGGGGCCACAGATACGCAGTATTTT.

The chain recombines TRBV19 with TRBJ1-1, with a tentative D call TRBD1 (5 bases). The CDR3 totals 15 residues. Trimming left V 6 bases short and J 2 bases short, with 16 bases between. Germline CDR1 is LNHDA and CDR2 is SQIVND (reference sequence). CDR3: CASRLDGTTNTEAFF. The DNA for the CDR3 is TGTGCCAGTAGACTTGACGGGACTACTAACACTGAAGCTTTCTTT.

The chain links TRBV5-5 to TRBJ1-1; D is uncertain. The V gene lost 6 bases and the J gene lost 4 bases, with 10 bases spanning the gap. Germline CDR1 is SGHKS and CDR2 is YYEKEE (reference sequence). The CDR3 totals 12 residues. CDR3 nucleotides: TGTGCCAGCATCCCCTCGGGCACTGAAGCTTTCTTT. Translation gives CASIPSGTEAFF.

As to this clonotype: The germline gene is not matched at one end of the junction; a read error may be the cause. The chain links TRBV20-1 to TRBJ2-3; D might be TRBD2 (5 bases). Per germline, CDR1 DFQATT and CDR2 SNEGSKA (reference sequence). CDR3 length equals 12 residues. CDR3 in amino acids: CSATPSTDMQYF. The CDR3 DNA is TGCAGTGCGACCCCTAGCACAGATATGCAGTATTTT.

The CDR3, as DNA: TGCAGTGCTAGAGATCCATCTACGCAAGCTTCCTATGGCTACACCTTC. Translating gives CSARDPSTQASYGYTF. J is TRBJ1-2 and V is TRBV20-1; unclear D gene. In germline, CDR1 is DFQATT, CDR2 SNEGSKA (reference sequence). The CDR3 loop spans 16 amino acids. V shed 0 bases and J shed 4 bases, with 18 bases lying between them.

The CDR3 DNA is TGCGCCAGCAGCCAAGACCGGACTAGCGGGGGTACTTACGAGCAGTACTTC. This gives the protein CASSQDRTSGGTYEQYF. The V gene is TRBV4-3, the J gene TRBJ2-7, with 13 bases fitting TRBD2. This CDR3 has 17 residues. With V trimmed by 0 bases and J by 4 bases, 6 bases remained unmatched. The germline gives CDR1 LGHNA, CDR2 YSLEER.

J is TRBJ2-3 and V is TRBV25-1; tentatively, D is TRBD2 (7 bases). V lost 8 bases and J lost 1, with 19 bases in between. This CDR3 comprises 16 residues. Germline assignment: CDR1 MGHDK and CDR2 SYGVNS. CDR3 sequence: CASGGGWGWGTDTQYF. The CDR3 region has the DNA TGTGCCAGCGGGGGGGGCTGGGGGTGGGGCACAGATACGCAGTATTTT.

The sample holds many counts of this clonotype. The rearrangement joins TRBV11-3 to TRBJ2-3; D perhaps matches TRBD2 (6 bases). Germline CDR1 is SGHNT and CDR2 is YENEEA. Trimming shortened V by 5 bases and J by 6 bases, and 12 bases separated the two germline ends. This CDR3 contains 13 residues. Written as DNA, the CDR3 is TGTGCCAGCAGCCCCGGAGGAGGGGATACGCAGTATTTT. Protein product: CASSPGGGDTQYF.

This clonotype has a single count. This chain connects TRBV2 to TRBJ1-5; D is undetermined. Germline assignment: CDR1 SNHLY and CDR2 FYNNEI. The CDR3 totals 14 residues. V dropped 7 bases and J dropped 3 bases, with 13 bases sitting between them. The CDR3 region is CASTPRDDNQPQHF. The CDR3 DNA sequence: TGTGCCAGCACCCCCCGTGATGACAATCAGCCCCAGCATTTT.

The count of this clonotype is one. One end of the junction does not line up with germline, which may come from a read error. This sequence joins TRBV5-1 and TRBJ2-7, with D possibly TRBD2 on 5 matching bases. The germline CDR1 and CDR2 sequences are SGHRS and YFSETQ. The CDR3 extends over 11 amino acids. The CDR3 coding sequence is TGCGCCGGCAGAGGAGGTCCCGAGCAGTACTTC. This gives the protein CAGRGGPEQYF.

There are a few counts of this clonotype. The V gene is TRBV2, the J gene TRBJ1-2; D remains unclear. The V end was cut by 6 bases, the J end by 8 bases, with 16 bases between. The CDR3 has 13 residues. Germline V gene lookup returns CDR1 SNHLY and CDR2 FYNNEI. CDR3 region: CASSAGSLGGYTF. DNA of the CDR3: TGTGCCAGCAGCGCGGGAAGTTTGGGAGGCTACACCTTC.

Of note for this clonotype: A much larger clonotype is one base distant, so this may be a read error. The chain joins TRBV10-2 to TRBJ2-3, with a tentative D call TRBD2 (7 bases). The CDR3 contains 13 residues. CDR1 and CDR2 (germline): WSHSY, SAAADI. The CDR3 here is CASKGGGVGTQYF. CDR3 coding DNA: TGTGCCAGTAAGGGAGGGGGGGTCGGTACGCAGTATTTT.

The sample holds one count of this clonotype. This chain uses TRBV2 with TRBJ2-7, with a tentative D call TRBD1 (6 bases). The V gene's germline CDR1 is SNHLY and CDR2 FYNNEI. The CDR3 extends over 12 amino acids. V was clipped by 5 bases and J by 7 bases, with 12 bases between them. Here the CDR3 reads CASSNRAREQYF. The CDR3 coding sequence is TGTGCCAGCAGTAACAGGGCCAGGGAGCAGTACTTC. Supplemented by reference TRBV2 and TRBJ2-7, the full variable domain reads EPEVTQTPSHQVTQMGQEVILRCVPISNHLYFYWYRQILGQKVEFLVSFYNNEISEKSEIFDDQFSVERPDGSNFTLKIRSTKLEDSAMYFCASSNRAREQYFGPGTRLTVT.

The rearrangement joins TRBV4-2 to TRBJ2-3; tentatively, D is TRBD1 or TRBD2 (6 bases each). This CDR3 has 15 amino acids. Per the germline V gene, CDR1 is LGHNA and CDR2 is YNFKEQ. Between the trimmed V and J ends, which lost 5 bases and 3 bases, there was a span of 15 bases. The CDR3: CASSGGQGPTDTQYF. As DNA, the CDR3 is TGTGCCAGCAGCGGGGGGCAGGGGCCGACAGATACGCAGTATTTT.

V and J are TRBV19 and TRBJ2-1, with a possible D match to TRBD1 (5 bases). V dropped 5 bases and J dropped 3 bases, with 14 bases sitting between them. Germline CDR1 LNHDA, CDR2 SQIVND (reference sequence). This CDR3 is 15 amino acids long. The CDR3 region has the DNA TGTGCCAGTAGTCTCCAGTGGGGCTACTACAATGAGCAGTTCTTC. Its translation is CASSLQWGYYNEQFF. Looking up the rest from reference TRBV19 and TRBJ2-1 gives the full variable domain: DGGITQSPKYLFRKEGQNVTLSCEQNLNHDAMYWYRQDPGQGLRLIYYSQIVNDFQKGDIAEGYSVSREKKESFPLTVTSAQKNPTAFYLCASSLQWGYYNEQFFGPGTRLTVL.

The chain carries TRBV11-2 and TRBJ2-1; 15 bases map to TRBD2. The germline V gene has CDR1 SGHAT and CDR2 FQNNGV. The CDR3 loop spans 17 amino acids. V lost 1 base and J lost 5; bases outside the gene matches: 3. The CDR3 DNA reads as TGTGCCAGCAGCTTAGGGACTAGCGGGGGGGCCGACAATGAGCAGTTCTTC. It encodes CASSLGTSGGADNEQFF.

The chain is built from TRBV19 and TRBJ2-2; the D gene could be TRBD1 or TRBD2 (7 bases each). Trimming removed 1 base at V and 1 base at J, with 16 bases between. This CDR3 is 18 amino acids long. CDR1 is LNHDA, CDR2 SQIVND, per germline (reference sequence). CDR3 DNA: TGTGCCAGTAGTATAGGGGAGGGGGCGCCGGGGAACACCGGGGAGCTGTTTTTT. Translated: CASSIGEGAPGNTGELFF.

Of note for this clonotype: The junction departs from the called germline gene at one end, perhaps through a read error. The chain combines TRBV25-1 with TRBJ1-1, with 8 positions matching TRBD1. Germline CDR1 reads MGHDK; CDR2 reads SYGVNS. This CDR3 region has 14 residues. CDR3 bases: TGTGCCAGCAGTGTGACAGGGGTGAACACTAAAGCTTTCTTT. Protein product: CASSVTGVNTKAFF.

This clonotype has only a few counts. The chain carries TRBV15 and TRBJ1-5, with D perhaps matching TRBD1 (6 bases). This CDR3 has 13 residues. V lost 5 bases and J 7 bases, leaving 12 bases between the germline ends. The germline gives CDR1 LNHNV, CDR2 YYDKDF (reference sequence). The CDR3 loop reads CATSGTQGQPQHF. The CDR3 nucleotides read TGTGCCACCAGCGGCACACAGGGCCAGCCCCAGCATTTT.